Listed below are T cell receptor beta chains from one sample, sequenced in a study of blood T cell repertoires in COVID-19. TCRdb's copy holds only in-frame clones and misses some; the assay was immunoSEQ multiplex PCR. The sample lists some 200,000 clones; nearly 90% were seen once. Input material: peripheral blood. These receptors were obtained from a woman between 18 and 29 years old who had recovered from COVID-19. Each CDR3 is given with its conserved first and last residue. The order of the fields is J gene, D gene, V gene, clone size, CDR3 protein, CDR3 DNA. D genes are given only for firm matches. A row's size may be missing; if present it is once, few, many or a size class.

TRBJ2-5 TRBD1 TRBV28 NA CASRRTGGRGETQYF TGTGCCAGCAGGCGTACAGGGGGCAGGGGAGAGACCCAGTACTTC
TRBJ1-5 NA TRBV5-1 NA CASSLVVDQPQHF TGCGCCAGCAGCTTGGTTGTCGATCAGCCCCAGCATTTT
TRBJ1-2 TRBD1 TRBV9 NA CASSESPGTGYGYTF TGTGCCAGCAGCGAAAGTCCCGGGACAGGGTATGGCTACACCTTC
TRBJ1-2 TRBD1 TRBV15 NA CATSRGRQGGRLNGYTF TGTGCCACCAGCAGAGGCCGACAGGGCGGCCGCTTAAATGGCTACACCTTC
TRBJ2-3 TRBD2 TRBV6-4 NA CASSDRAGVADTQYF TGTGCCAGCAGTGACAGAGCGGGAGTAGCAGATACGCAGTATTTT
TRBJ1-1 NA TRBV10-1 once CASSEDMNTEAFF TGCGCCAGCAGTGAGGACATGAACACTGAAGCTTTCTTT
TRBJ2-1 TRBD2 TRBV6-2/TRBV6-3 NA CASSYWGLAVYSYNEQFF TGTGCCAGCAGTTACTGGGGACTAGCGGTTTATTCCTACAATGAGCAGTTCTTC
TRBJ1-2 NA TRBV19 once CASSWPIYGYTF TGTGCCAGTTCGTGGCCGATCTATGGCTACACCTTC
TRBJ2-2 NA TRBV7-2 NA CASSPGPGGELFF TGTGCCAGCAGCCCAGGGCCGGGCGGGGAGCTGTTTTTT
TRBJ1-5 TRBD1 TRBV6-2/TRBV6-3 NA CASSYRQGHQPQHF TGTGCCAGCAGTTACCGACAGGGGCATCAGCCCCAGCATTTT
TRBJ2-5 TRBD2 TRBV9 NA CASSRLAGGETQYF TGTGCCAGCAGCAGGCTAGCGGGAGGCGAGACCCAGTACTTC
TRBJ1-2 NA TRBV7-2 NA CASSLAGDYGYTF TGTGCCAGCAGCTTAGCAGGGGACTATGGCTACACCTTC
TRBJ1-5 NA TRBV15 NA CATSRDNAGHQPQHF TGTGCCACCAGCAGAGATAATGCAGGGCACCAGCCCCAGCATTTT
TRBJ2-7 TRBD1 TRBV6-2/TRBV6-3 once CASSLPHGQVTYEQYF TGTGCCAGCAGTCTTCCCCACGGACAGGTGACCTACGAGCAGTACTTC
TRBJ1-1 NA TRBV29-1 NA CSSRTGMNTEAFF TGCAGCAGCCGAACAGGGATGAACACTGAAGCTTTCTTT
TRBJ2-1 TRBD2 TRBV11-3 NA CASSPGIGGSYNEQFF TGTGCCAGCAGCCCGGGAATCGGCGGGAGCTACAATGAGCAGTTCTTC
TRBJ2-1 NA TRBV4-1 NA CASSQDQREDKNNEQFF TGCGCCAGCAGCCAAGATCAGAGGGAGGATAAAAACAATGAGCAGTTCTTC
TRBJ2-1 TRBD2 TRBV30 NA CAWSVLRLAGGNEQFF TGTGCCTGGAGTGTACTCCGACTAGCGGGAGGGAATGAGCAGTTCTTC
TRBJ1-2 TRBD1 TRBV29-1 NA CSVEDWRTGLPYGYTF TGCAGCGTTGAAGATTGGAGGACAGGGCTACCTTATGGCTACACCTTC
TRBJ2-1 TRBD2 TRBV30 few CAWTPKLAGGSNEQFF TGTGCCTGGACCCCCAAGCTAGCGGGAGGTTCTAATGAGCAGTTCTTC
TRBJ1-2 NA TRBV10-2 NA CASSDSDYGYTF TGCGCCAGCTCGGACAGCGACTATGGCTACACCTTC
TRBJ1-1 NA TRBV3-1/TRBV3-2 few CASSQVRGNTEAFF TGTGCCAGCAGCCAAGTCCGGGGGAACACTGAAGCTTTCTTT
TRBJ2-1 NA TRBV28 NA CASSPDSSSYNEQFF TGTGCCAGCAGTCCGGACTCCAGCTCCTACAATGAGCAGTTCTTC
TRBJ1-2 TRBD1 TRBV19 NA CASSTRDRGYYGYTF TGTGCCAGTAGTACCAGGGACAGGGGGTACTATGGCTACACCTTC
TRBJ1-1 NA TRBV14 NA CASSQEQGRKMNTEAFF TGTGCCAGCAGCCAAGAACAGGGCCGGAAAATGAACACTGAAGCTTTCTTT
TRBJ2-1 TRBD2 TRBV6-4 many CASSGGAGGYNEQFF TGTGCCAGCAGTGGGGGAGCGGGAGGGTACAATGAGCAGTTCTTC
TRBJ1-1 NA TRBV11-1 NA CASSLGAVNTEAFF TGTGCCAGCAGCTTAGGGGCAGTGAACACTGAAGCTTTCTTT
TRBJ1-1 NA TRBV7-9 NA CASSLSPYKNTEAFF TGTGCCAGCAGCTTGTCCCCATACAAGAACACTGAAGCTTTCTTT
TRBJ1-1 NA TRBV29-1 NA CSVERQMNTEAFF TGCAGCGTTGAACGACAGATGAACACTGAAGCTTTCTTT
TRBJ2-3 TRBD1 TRBV30 NA CAWSAPGTGDGTDTQYF TGTGCCTGGAGTGCCCCCGGGACAGGGGATGGCACAGATACGCAGTATTTT
TRBJ1-2 NA TRBV2 NA CASTQGYGYTF TGTGCCAGCACGCAGGGGTATGGCTACACCTTC
TRBJ1-4 TRBD1 TRBV9 once CASSVGYTGANEKLFF TGTGCCAGCAGCGTAGGCTACACAGGGGCGAATGAAAAACTGTTTTTT
TRBJ2-5 NA TRBV5-1 NA CASSSRETQYF TGCGCCAGCAGCTCCCGGGAGACCCAGTACTTC
TRBJ2-1 TRBD1 TRBV7-3 NA CASSSRQGPYNEQFF TGTGCCAGCAGCTCACGACAGGGCCCCTACAATGAGCAGTTCTTC
TRBJ2-3 TRBD2 TRBV27 NA CASSTGTSLQDTQYF TGTGCCAGCAGCACCGGGACTAGCCTTCAAGATACGCAGTATTTT
TRBJ1-5 NA TRBV30 NA CAWSFGGNQPQHF TGTGCCTGGAGTTTCGGGGGCAATCAGCCCCAGCATTTT
TRBJ2-7 TRBD1 TRBV7-9 few CASSLPGTGKYEQYF TGTGCCAGCAGCTTACCCGGGACAGGGAAGTACGAGCAGTACTTC
TRBJ1-4 NA TRBV5-1 NA CASSFWGGTVGGEKLFF TGCGCCAGCAGCTTCTGGGGAGGTACAGTCGGTGGTGAAAAACTGTTTTTT
TRBJ2-7 NA TRBV9 NA CASSVTGDEQYF TGTGCCAGCAGCGTTACCGGGGACGAGCAGTACTTC
TRBJ1-4 NA TRBV12-3/TRBV12-4 NA CASSYGLEKLFF TGTGCCAGCAGCTACGGACTTGAAAAACTGTTTTTT
TRBJ2-1 TRBD1 TRBV19 NA CASSTPPGTGRISSYNEQFF TGTGCCAGTAGTACTCCCCCCGGGACAGGGCGGATCAGCTCCTACAATGAGCAGTTCTTC